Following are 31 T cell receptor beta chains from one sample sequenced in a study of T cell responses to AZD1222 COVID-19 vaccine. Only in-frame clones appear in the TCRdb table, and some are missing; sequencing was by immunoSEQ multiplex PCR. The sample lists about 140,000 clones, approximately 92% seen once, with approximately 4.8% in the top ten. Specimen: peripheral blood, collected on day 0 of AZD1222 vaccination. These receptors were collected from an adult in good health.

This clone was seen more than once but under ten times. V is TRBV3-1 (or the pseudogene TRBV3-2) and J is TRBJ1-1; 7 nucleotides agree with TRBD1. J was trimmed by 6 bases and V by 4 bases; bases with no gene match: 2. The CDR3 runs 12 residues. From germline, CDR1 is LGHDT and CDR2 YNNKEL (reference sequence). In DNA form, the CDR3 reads TGTGCCAGCAGCCTCGGGACAGCTGAAGCTTTCTTT. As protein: CASSLGTAEAFF.

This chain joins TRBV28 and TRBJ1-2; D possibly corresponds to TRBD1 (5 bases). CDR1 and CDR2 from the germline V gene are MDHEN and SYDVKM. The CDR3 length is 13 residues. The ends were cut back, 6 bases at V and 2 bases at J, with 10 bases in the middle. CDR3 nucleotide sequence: TGTGCCAGCAGGGAGACAGCGAACTATGGCTACACCTTC. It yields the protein CASRETANYGYTF.

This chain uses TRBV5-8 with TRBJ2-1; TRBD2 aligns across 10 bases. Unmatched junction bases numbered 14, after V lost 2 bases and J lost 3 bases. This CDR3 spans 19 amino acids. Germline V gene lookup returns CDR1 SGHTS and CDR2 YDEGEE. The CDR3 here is CASSFRSVRRTSGYNEQFF. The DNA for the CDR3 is TGTGCCAGCAGCTTTAGATCTGTACGGCGGACTAGCGGCTACAATGAGCAGTTCTTC.

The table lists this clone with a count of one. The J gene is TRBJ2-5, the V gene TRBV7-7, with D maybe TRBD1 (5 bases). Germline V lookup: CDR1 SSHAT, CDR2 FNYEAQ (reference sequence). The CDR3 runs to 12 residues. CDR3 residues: CASGASQETQYF. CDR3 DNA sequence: TGTGCTAGTGGGGCAAGCCAAGAGACCCAGTACTTC.

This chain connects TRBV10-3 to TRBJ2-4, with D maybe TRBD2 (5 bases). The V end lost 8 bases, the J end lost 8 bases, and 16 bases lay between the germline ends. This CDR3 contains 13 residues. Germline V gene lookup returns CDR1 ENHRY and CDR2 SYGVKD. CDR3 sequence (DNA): TGTGCCATCGGTCCCGGGAACGGAGACATTCAGTACTTC. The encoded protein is CAIGPGNGDIQYF.

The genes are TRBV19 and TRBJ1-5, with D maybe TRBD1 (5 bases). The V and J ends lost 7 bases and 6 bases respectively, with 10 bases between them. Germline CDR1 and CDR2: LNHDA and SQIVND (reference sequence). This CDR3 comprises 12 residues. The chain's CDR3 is CASNGASQPQHF. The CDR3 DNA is TGTGCCAGTAATGGGGCAAGTCAGCCCCAGCATTTT. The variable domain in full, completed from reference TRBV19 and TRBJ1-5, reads DGGITQSPKYLFRKEGQNVTLSCEQNLNHDAMYWYRQDPGQGLRLIYYSQIVNDFQKGDIAEGYSVSREKKESFPLTVTSAQKNPTAFYLCASNGASQPQHFGDGTRLSIL.

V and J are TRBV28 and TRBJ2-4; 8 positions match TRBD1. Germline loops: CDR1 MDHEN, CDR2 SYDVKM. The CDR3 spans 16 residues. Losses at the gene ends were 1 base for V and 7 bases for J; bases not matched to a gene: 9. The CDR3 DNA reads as TGTGCCAGCAGTTTATATTCAGGGGGCGCGGGGAACATTCAGTACTTC. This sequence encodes CASSLYSGGAGNIQYF.

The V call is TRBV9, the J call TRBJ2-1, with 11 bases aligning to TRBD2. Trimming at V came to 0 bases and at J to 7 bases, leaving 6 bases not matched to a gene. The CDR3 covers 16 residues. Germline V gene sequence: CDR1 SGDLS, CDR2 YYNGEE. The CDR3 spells CASSVASGRRGNEQFF. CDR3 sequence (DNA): TGTGCCAGCAGCGTAGCTAGCGGGAGGCGTGGTAATGAGCAGTTCTTC.

The CDR3 sequence is CASSLGFGYTF. CDR3 DNA: TGTGCCAGCAGCTTAGGGTTCGGCTACACCTTC. The chain links TRBV9 to TRBJ1-2, with unresolved D. V was trimmed by 4 bases and J by 8 bases, leaving 9 bases between them. Germline loops: CDR1 SGDLS, CDR2 YYNGEE. The CDR3 is made up of 11 amino acids.

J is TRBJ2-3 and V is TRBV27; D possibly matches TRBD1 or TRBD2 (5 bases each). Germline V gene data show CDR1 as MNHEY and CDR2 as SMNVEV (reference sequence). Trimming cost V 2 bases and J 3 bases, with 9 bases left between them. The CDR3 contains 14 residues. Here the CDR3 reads CASSLGWGTDTQYF. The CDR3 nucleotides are TGTGCCAGCAGTTTAGGTTGGGGGACAGATACGCAGTATTTT.

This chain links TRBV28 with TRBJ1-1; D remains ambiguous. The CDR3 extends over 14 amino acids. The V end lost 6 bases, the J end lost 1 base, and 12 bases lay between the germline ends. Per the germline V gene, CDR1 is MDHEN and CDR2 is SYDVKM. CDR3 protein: CASSLLRKNTEAFF. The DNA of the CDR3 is TGTGCCAGCAGCTTACTCAGGAAGAACACTGAAGCTTTCTTT.

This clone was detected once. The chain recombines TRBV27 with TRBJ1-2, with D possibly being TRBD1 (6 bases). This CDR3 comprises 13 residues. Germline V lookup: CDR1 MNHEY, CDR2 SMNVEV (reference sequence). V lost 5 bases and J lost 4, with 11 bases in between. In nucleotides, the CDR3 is TGTGCCAGCAGTCAAAACAGGGCCTATGGCTACACCTTC. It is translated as CASSQNRAYGYTF.

The CDR3 DNA follows: TGTGCCAGCAGCCAAGGGACTTCTATCTACAATGAGCAGTTCTTC. Its translation is CASSQGTSIYNEQFF. J is TRBJ2-1 and V is TRBV3-1 (or the pseudogene TRBV3-2); TRBD2 is a possible D gene (5 bases). The germline gives CDR1 LGHDT, CDR2 YNNKEL (reference sequence). There are 15 residues in the CDR3. Trimming removed 1 base at V and 3 bases at J, with 10 bases between.

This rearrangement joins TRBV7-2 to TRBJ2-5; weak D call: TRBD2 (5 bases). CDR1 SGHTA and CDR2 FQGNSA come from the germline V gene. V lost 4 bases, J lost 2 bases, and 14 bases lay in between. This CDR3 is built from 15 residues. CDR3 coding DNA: TGTGCCAGCAGCTCCAATGAGGGCGTTCAAGAGACCCAGTACTTC. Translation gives CASSSNEGVQETQYF.

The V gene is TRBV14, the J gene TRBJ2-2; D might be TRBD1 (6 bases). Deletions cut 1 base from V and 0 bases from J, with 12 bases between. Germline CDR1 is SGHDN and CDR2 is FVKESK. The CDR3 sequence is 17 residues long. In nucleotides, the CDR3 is TGTGCCAGCAGCCAAGGATGGGACACCCCGAACACCGGGGAGCTGTTTTTT. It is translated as CASSQGWDTPNTGELFF.

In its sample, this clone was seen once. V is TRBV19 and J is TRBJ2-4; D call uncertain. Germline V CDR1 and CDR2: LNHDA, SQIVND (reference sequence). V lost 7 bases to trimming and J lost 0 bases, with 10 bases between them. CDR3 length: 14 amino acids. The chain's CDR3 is CASMLPGAKNIQYF. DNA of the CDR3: TGTGCCAGTATGTTGCCGGGAGCCAAAAACATTCAGTACTTC.

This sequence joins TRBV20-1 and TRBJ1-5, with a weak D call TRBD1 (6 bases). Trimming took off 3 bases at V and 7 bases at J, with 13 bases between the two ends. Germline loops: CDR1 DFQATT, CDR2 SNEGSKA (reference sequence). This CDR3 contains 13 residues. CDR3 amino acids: CSASGQGWQPQHF. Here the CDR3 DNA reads TGCAGTGCTAGTGGCCAGGGGTGGCAGCCCCAGCATTTT.

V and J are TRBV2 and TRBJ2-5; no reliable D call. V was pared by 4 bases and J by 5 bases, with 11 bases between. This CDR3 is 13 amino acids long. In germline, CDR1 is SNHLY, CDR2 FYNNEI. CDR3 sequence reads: CASSATVRETQYF. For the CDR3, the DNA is TGTGCCAGCAGTGCCACAGTAAGGGAGACCCAGTACTTC.

The CDR3 spells CASSSGDVNTEAFF. CDR3 DNA sequence: TGTGCCAGCAGTTCAGGGGATGTGAACACTGAAGCTTTCTTT. The rearrangement links TRBV27 to TRBJ1-1; TRBD1 is a possible D gene (6 bases). The CDR3 loop spans 14 amino acids. Per the germline V gene, CDR1 is MNHEY and CDR2 is SMNVEV (reference sequence). Trimming cost V 4 bases and J 0 bases, with 9 bases left between them.

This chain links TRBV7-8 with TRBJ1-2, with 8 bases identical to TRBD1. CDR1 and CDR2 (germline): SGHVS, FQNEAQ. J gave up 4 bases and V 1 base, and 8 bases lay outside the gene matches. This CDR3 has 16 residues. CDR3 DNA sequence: TGTGCCAGCAGCTTAGAAGGACAGGGAGTCTCCTATGGCTACACCTTC. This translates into CASSLEGQGVSYGYTF. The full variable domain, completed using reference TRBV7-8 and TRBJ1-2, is GAGVSQSPRYKVAKRGQDVALRCDPISGHVSLFWYQQALGQGPEFLTYFQNEAQLDKSGLPSDRFFAERPEGSVSTLKIQRTQQEDSAVYLCASSLEGQGVSYGYTFGSGTRLTVV.

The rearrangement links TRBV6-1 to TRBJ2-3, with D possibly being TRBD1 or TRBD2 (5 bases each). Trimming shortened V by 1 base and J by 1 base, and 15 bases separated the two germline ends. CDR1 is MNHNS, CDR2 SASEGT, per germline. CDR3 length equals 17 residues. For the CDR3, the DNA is TGTGCCAGCAGTGAAGTAGGATGGGGACGGGGCACAGATACGCAGTATTTT. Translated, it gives CASSEVGWGRGTDTQYF.

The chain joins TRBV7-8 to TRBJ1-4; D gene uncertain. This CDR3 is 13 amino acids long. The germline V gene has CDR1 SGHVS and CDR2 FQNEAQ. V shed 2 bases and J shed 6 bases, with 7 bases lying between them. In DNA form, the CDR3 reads TGTGCCAGCAGCTTACCCGGGGATGAAAAACTGTTTTTT. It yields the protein CASSLPGDEKLFF.

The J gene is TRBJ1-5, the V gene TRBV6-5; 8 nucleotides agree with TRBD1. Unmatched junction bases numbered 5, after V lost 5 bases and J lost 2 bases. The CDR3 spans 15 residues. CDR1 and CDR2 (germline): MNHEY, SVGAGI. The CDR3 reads CASSRGQGRNQPQHF. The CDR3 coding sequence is TGTGCCAGCAGTCGTGGACAGGGACGCAATCAGCCCCAGCATTTT.

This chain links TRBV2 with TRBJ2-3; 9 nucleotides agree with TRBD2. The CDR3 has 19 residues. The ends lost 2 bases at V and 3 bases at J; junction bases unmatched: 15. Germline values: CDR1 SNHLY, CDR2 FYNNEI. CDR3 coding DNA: TGTGCCAGCAGTGAATCTCGGCGGGGGGGCCCTACTTTAACAGATACGCAGTATTTT. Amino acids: CASSESRRGGPTLTDTQYF. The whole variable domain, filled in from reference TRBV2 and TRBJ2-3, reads EPEVTQTPSHQVTQMGQEVILRCVPISNHLYFYWYRQILGQKVEFLVSFYNNEISEKSEIFDDQFSVERPDGSNFTLKIRSTKLEDSAMYFCASSESRRGGPTLTDTQYFGPGTRLTVL.

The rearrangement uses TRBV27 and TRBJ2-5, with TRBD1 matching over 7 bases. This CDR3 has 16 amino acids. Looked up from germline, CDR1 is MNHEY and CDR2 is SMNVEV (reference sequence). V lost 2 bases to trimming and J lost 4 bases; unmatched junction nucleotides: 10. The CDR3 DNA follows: TGTGCCAGCAGTTTAAAGGTCGGGCAGGGGGTAGAGACCCAGTACTTC. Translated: CASSLKVGQGVETQYF.

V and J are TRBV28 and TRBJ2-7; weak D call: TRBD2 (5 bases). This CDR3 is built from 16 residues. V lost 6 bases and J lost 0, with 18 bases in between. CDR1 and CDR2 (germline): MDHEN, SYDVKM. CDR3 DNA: TGTGCCAGCAGCCCCCTGGAGCGGTCGAGCTCCTACGAGCAGTACTTC. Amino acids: CASSPLERSSSYEQYF. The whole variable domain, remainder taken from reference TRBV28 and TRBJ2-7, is DVKVTQSSRYLVKRTGEKVFLECVQDMDHENMFWYRQDPGLGLRLIYFSYDVKMKEKGDIPEGYSVSREKKERFSLILESASTNQTSMYLCASSPLERSSSYEQYFGPGTRLTVT.

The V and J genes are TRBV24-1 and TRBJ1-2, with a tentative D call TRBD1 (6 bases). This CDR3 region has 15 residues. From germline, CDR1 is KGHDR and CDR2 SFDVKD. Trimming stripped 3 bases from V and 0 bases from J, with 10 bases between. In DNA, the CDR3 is TGTGCCACCAGTGATAGAGGGGGAGCTAACTATGGCTACACCTTC. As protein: CATSDRGGANYGYTF.

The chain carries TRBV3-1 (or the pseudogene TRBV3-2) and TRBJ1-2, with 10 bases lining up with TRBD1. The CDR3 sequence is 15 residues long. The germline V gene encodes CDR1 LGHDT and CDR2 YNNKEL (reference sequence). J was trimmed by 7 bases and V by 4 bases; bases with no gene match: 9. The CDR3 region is CASSLTGQGGSGYTF. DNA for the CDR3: TGTGCCAGCAGCCTCACCGGACAGGGGGGGTCTGGCTACACCTTC.

The CDR3 loop reads CASSSYGTISYEQYF. For the CDR3, the DNA is TGTGCCAGCAGCTCTTACGGGACAATCTCCTACGAGCAGTACTTC. The chain couples TRBV5-4 to TRBJ2-7; D is possibly TRBD1 (6 bases). The germline CDR1 and CDR2 sequences are SGHNT and YYREEE (reference sequence). Trimming removed 3 bases at V and 0 bases at J, with 13 bases between. This CDR3 spans 15 amino acids.

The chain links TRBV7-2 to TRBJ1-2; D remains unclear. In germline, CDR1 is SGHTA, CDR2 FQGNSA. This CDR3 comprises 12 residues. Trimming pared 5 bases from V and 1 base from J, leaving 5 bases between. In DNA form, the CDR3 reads TGTGCCAGCAGCAACCTTAACTATGGCTACACCTTC. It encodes CASSNLNYGYTF. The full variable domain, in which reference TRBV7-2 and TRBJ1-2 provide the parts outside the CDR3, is GAGVSQSPSNKVTEKGKDVELRCDPISGHTALYWYRQSLGQGLEFLIYFQGNSAPDKSGLPSDRFSAERTGGSVSTLTIQRTQQEDSAVYLCASSNLNYGYTFGSGTRLTVV.

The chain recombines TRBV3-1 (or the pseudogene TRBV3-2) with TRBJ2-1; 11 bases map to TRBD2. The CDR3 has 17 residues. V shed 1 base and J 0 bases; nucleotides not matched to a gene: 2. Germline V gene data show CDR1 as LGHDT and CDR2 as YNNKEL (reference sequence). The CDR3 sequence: CASSQGLAGSSYNEQFF. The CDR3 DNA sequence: TGTGCCAGCAGCCAAGGACTAGCGGGGAGCTCCTACAATGAGCAGTTCTTC.